Shown below are 32 T cell receptor beta chains from a single sample sequenced in a study of T cell repertoires in cytomegalovirus infection. TCRdb ran MiXCR on the reads and lists one entry per CDR3 protein. The data show roughly 570,000 distinct CDR3 sequences, 35% to 50% seen once. No antigens are known for them. The sample consisted of cultured PBMCs, taken from culture after CMV antigen stimulation. The receptor source for this set is a human donor in good health (CMV status not recorded). Some clones in this sample may be carry-over from other donors' samples.

The table lists this clonotype with a few counts. The chain is built from TRBV19 and TRBJ1-1; 11 positions agree with TRBD1. The CDR3 is 17 amino acids. The germline V gene has CDR1 LNHDA and CDR2 SQIVND (reference sequence). Germline trimming cut 1 base from V and 0 bases from J; bases unmatched to any gene: 4. CDR3 sequence (DNA): TGTGCCAGTAGTATAGTCGGACAGGGGGCTCTGAACACTGAAGCTTTCTTT. Its translation is CASSIVGQGALNTEAFF.

This clonotype was detected only a few times. The chain joins TRBV11-2 to TRBJ2-7; tentatively, D is TRBD1 (6 bases). V was cut by 2 bases and J by 2 bases, with 19 bases left in between. CDR1 and CDR2 (germline): SGHAT, FQNNGV. The CDR3 has 17 amino acids. The CDR3 loop reads CASSLYSSGTPPYEQYF. CDR3 nucleotides: TGTGCCAGCAGCTTATACTCCTCTGGGACACCTCCCTACGAGCAGTACTTC.

This clonotype has only a few counts. The chain recombines TRBV7-2 with TRBJ1-6; TRBD1 might be the D (5 bases). CDR3 length: 14 residues. V was pared by 2 bases and J by 4 bases, with 6 bases between. Germline CDR1 is SGHTA and CDR2 is FQGNSA. In DNA, the CDR3 is TGTGCCAGCAGCTTAAAGGGGTATAATTCACCCCTCCACTTT. Amino acid sequence: CASSLKGYNSPLHF.

This clonotype was found a few times. This chain uses TRBV2 with TRBJ1-2, with TRBD1 matching 7 bases. V gave up 8 bases and J gave up 6 bases; unmatched junction bases: 9. The CDR3 runs 13 residues. Germline V gene sequence: CDR1 SNHLY, CDR2 FYNNEI. CDR3 coding DNA: TGTGCCAGCTCGCAACAGGGGTCGGATGGCTACACCTTC. Amino acid sequence: CASSQQGSDGYTF.

The chain joins TRBV7-9 to TRBJ2-3; D could derive from TRBD1 or TRBD2 (5 bases each). The germline V and J ends were trimmed by 1 base and 0 bases, with 11 bases remaining between them. This CDR3 has 16 amino acids. Germline V gene lookup returns CDR1 SEHNR and CDR2 FQNEAQ (reference sequence). The DNA for the CDR3 is TGTGCCAGCAGCTTAGGGGACGTCCAGAGCACAGATACGCAGTATTTT. It translates to CASSLGDVQSTDTQYF.

The chain combines TRBV7-9 with TRBJ2-1; no reliable D call. The germline V and J ends were trimmed by 3 bases and 3 bases, with 12 bases remaining between them. Germline V gene lookup returns CDR1 SEHNR and CDR2 FQNEAQ (reference sequence). The CDR3 sequence is 15 residues long. The CDR3 DNA reads TGTGCCAGCAGCTTGGCCACAATCCACTACAATGAGCAGTTCTTC. The encoded protein is CASSLATIHYNEQFF.

This clonotype was counted only a few times. The rearrangement uses TRBV6-1 and TRBJ1-5; 7 nucleotides line up with TRBD1. V shed 6 bases, J shed 6 bases, and the junction held 8 bases outside the gene matches. Germline loops: CDR1 MNHNS, CDR2 SASEGT. CDR3 size: 14 residues. This CDR3 is CASSRDRPTQPQHF. As DNA, the CDR3 is TGTGCCAGCAGCCGGGACAGACCCACTCAGCCCCAGCATTTT.

The chain couples TRBV7-2 to TRBJ2-3; possible D gene TRBD2, 6 bases. Trimming stripped 5 bases from V and 5 bases from J, with 20 bases between. The germline gives CDR1 SGHTA, CDR2 FQGNSA. This CDR3 has 16 amino acids. Written as DNA, the CDR3 is TGTGCCAGCAGCCTCCGGACGGGAGCCCAGGGAGATACGCAGTATTTT. Translating gives CASSLRTGAQGDTQYF.

The chain uses TRBV5-1 and TRBJ1-1; D is possibly TRBD1 (6 bases). Germline CDR1 is SGHRS and CDR2 is YFSETQ. This CDR3 has 14 residues. Trimming pared 3 bases from V and 5 bases from J, leaving 14 bases between. CDR3 coding DNA: TGCGCCAGCAGCTCCGGACAGTATCGGACTGAAGCTTTCTTT. Its translation is CASSSGQYRTEAFF.

This clonotype was counted between two and nine times. The V and J genes are TRBV14 and TRBJ2-4; weak D call: TRBD1 (6 bases). CDR1 and CDR2 (germline): SGHDN, FVKESK. Between the trimmed V and J ends, which lost 4 bases and 7 bases, there was a span of 14 bases. There are 14 residues in the CDR3. CDR3 residues: CASSPPGAFNIQYF. In DNA, the CDR3 is TGTGCCAGCAGCCCCCCAGGGGCGTTTAACATTCAGTACTTC.

A few counts support this clonotype. The J gene is TRBJ1-2, the V gene TRBV7-2; D may be TRBD1 (5 bases). Trimming took 1 base from V and 4 from J, leaving 13 bases between them. CDR3 length: 15 amino acids. Germline V gene data show CDR1 as SGHTA and CDR2 as FQGNSA. The CDR3 region has the DNA TGTGCCAGCAGCTTAGGGCAGGGCAGGGTCTATGGCTACACCTTC. Its translation is CASSLGQGRVYGYTF.

This clonotype was seen ten or more times. The chain joins TRBV7-2 to TRBJ1-1; D gene ambiguous. Deletions cut 3 bases from V and 0 bases from J, with 5 bases between. This CDR3 is built from 13 residues. Germline loops: CDR1 SGHTA, CDR2 FQGNSA. CDR3: CASSFWVNTEAFF. The CDR3 coding sequence is TGTGCCAGCAGCTTCTGGGTGAACACTGAAGCTTTCTTT. The entire variable domain, with the rest obtained from reference TRBV7-2 and TRBJ1-1, is as follows: GAGVSQSPSNKVTEKGKDVELRCDPISGHTALYWYRQSLGQGLEFLIYFQGNSAPDKSGLPSDRFSAERTGGSVSTLTIQRTQQEDSAVYLCASSFWVNTEAFFGQGTRLTVV.

V gene TRBV7-2 combines with J gene TRBJ1-4, with D maybe TRBD1 (6 bases). The CDR3 is made up of 15 amino acids. V lost 6 bases to trimming and J lost 8 bases, with 19 bases between them. CDR1 SGHTA and CDR2 FQGNSA come from the germline V gene. CDR3 protein: CASSRFHRVWEKLFF. CDR3 nucleotide sequence: TGTGCCAGCAGTAGATTCCACAGGGTTTGGGAAAAACTGTTTTTT.

The rearrangement uses TRBV27 and TRBJ1-1; D gene unclear. Trimming removed 3 bases from V and 8 bases from J, with 7 bases in between. Germline V gene data show CDR1 as MNHEY and CDR2 as SMNVEV (reference sequence). This CDR3 comprises 11 residues. CDR3 sequence (DNA): TGTGCCAGCAGTTTGGGAGAGGAAGCTTTCTTT. This sequence encodes CASSLGEEAFF.

CDR3 DNA sequence: TGCAGTGCTGCCGTGCGAGGGGCCTTCGACGCTGAAGCTTTCTTT. Protein product: CSAAVRGAFDAEAFF. This rearrangement joins TRBV20-1 to TRBJ1-1; tentatively, D is TRBD1 (5 bases). CDR1 and CDR2 from the germline V gene are DFQATT and SNEGSKA (reference sequence). There are 15 residues in the CDR3. Trimming took off 5 bases at V and 6 bases at J, with 22 bases between the two ends.

This clonotype has only a few counts. This sequence joins TRBV7-2 and TRBJ1-2, with TRBD1 as a possible D gene (6 bases). The CDR3 spans 13 residues. V was shortened by 3 bases and J by 8 bases, with 13 bases between the two germline ends. The germline V gene has CDR1 SGHTA and CDR2 FQGNSA. The CDR3 reads CASSFRAGQGYTF. The CDR3 DNA reads TGTGCCAGCAGCTTCCGGGCCGGACAGGGCTACACCTTC.

This clonotype was observed a handful of times. The chain combines TRBV11-2 with TRBJ2-7, with D maybe TRBD2 (5 bases). V lost 5 bases, J lost 3 bases, and 14 bases lay in between. The CDR3 has 14 residues. Germline V CDR1 and CDR2: SGHAT, FQNNGV. The CDR3 DNA is TGTGCCAGCAGCACAGCGGACGCCCGCTACGAGCAGTACTTC. Its translation is CASSTADARYEQYF.

This clonotype was counted at least ten times. The chain employs TRBV7-2 and TRBJ1-1; the match to TRBD1 covers 8 bases. In germline, CDR1 is SGHTA, CDR2 FQGNSA. The CDR3 covers 18 residues. The ends lost 0 bases at V and 6 bases at J; junction bases unmatched: 15. The CDR3: CASSLATGAPGGVSEAFF. The CDR3 DNA is TGTGCCAGCAGCTTAGCGACAGGGGCCCCCGGAGGTGTATCTGAAGCTTTCTTT. The full variable domain, with the rest looked up from reference TRBV7-2 and TRBJ1-1, is GAGVSQSPSNKVTEKGKDVELRCDPISGHTALYWYRQSLGQGLEFLIYFQGNSAPDKSGLPSDRFSAERTGGSVSTLTIQRTQQEDSAVYLCASSLATGAPGGVSEAFFGQGTRLTVV.

This clonotype was counted a few times. The chain combines TRBV6-5 with TRBJ1-1; tentatively, D is TRBD1 (5 bases). This CDR3 is 11 amino acids long. The germline gives CDR1 MNHEY, CDR2 SVGAGI. The ends were cut back, 2 bases at V and 9 bases at J, with 7 bases in the middle. CDR3 bases: TGTGCCAGCAGTTACCTGGGGCAAGCTTTCTTT. Encoded protein: CASSYLGQAFF.

The rearrangement uses TRBV12-3 or TRBV12-4 and TRBJ2-3; the match to TRBD1 covers 7 bases. The CDR3 extends over 15 amino acids. Germline trimming cut 3 bases from V and 4 bases from J; bases unmatched to any gene: 7. CDR3 nucleotides: TGTGCCAGCAGTTTGGGCAGGGGGTTGGCAGATACGCAGTATTTT. Protein: CASSLGRGLADTQYF.

The chain couples TRBV12-3 or TRBV12-4 to TRBJ1-5; the match to TRBD1 covers 10 bases. The CDR3 is 18 residues long. Trimming removed 5 bases from V and 7 bases from J; junction bases left unmatched: 17. The CDR3: CASSPGQGYHSGGQPQHF. DNA of the CDR3: TGTGCCAGCAGTCCGGGACAGGGGTACCACAGTGGTGGGCAGCCCCAGCATTTT.

This chain connects TRBV6-5 to TRBJ2-5; TRBD2 might be the D (5 bases). V was shortened by 4 bases and J by 7 bases, with 13 bases between the two germline ends. Germline V gene sequence: CDR1 MNHEY, CDR2 SVGAGI. This CDR3 is 13 amino acids long. DNA of the CDR3: TGTGCCAGCAGTTGGAGCCCCGGAGGGACCCAGTACTTC. It is translated as CASSWSPGGTQYF.

The sample holds a few counts of this clonotype. V gene TRBV7-9 combines with J gene TRBJ2-1; 9 nucleotides line up with TRBD2. The germline gives CDR1 SEHNR, CDR2 FQNEAQ (reference sequence). CDR3 length equals 16 residues. V dropped 5 bases and J dropped 3; count of bases not matched to a gene: 8. The CDR3 region is CASSPRAGGSYNEQFF. The CDR3 DNA follows: TGTGCCAGCAGCCCACGGGCGGGAGGGAGCTACAATGAGCAGTTCTTC. Complete variable domain (other parts from reference TRBV7-9 and TRBJ2-1): DTGVSQNPRHKITKRGQNVTFRCDPISEHNRLYWYRQTLGQGPEFLTYFQNEAQLEKSRLLSDRFSAERPKGSFSTLEIQRTEQGDSAMYLCASSPRAGGSYNEQFFGPGTRLTVL.

The V and J genes are TRBV7-8 and TRBJ2-7; 12 bases match TRBD2. The germline gives CDR1 SGHVS, CDR2 FQNEAQ. J was trimmed by 5 bases and V by 1 base; bases with no gene match: 6. The CDR3 length is 16 residues. The CDR3 reads CASSLVRLAGVNEQYF. CDR3 coding DNA: TGTGCCAGCAGCTTAGTAAGACTAGCGGGAGTCAACGAGCAGTACTTC.

The rearrangement links TRBV7-2 to TRBJ1-2, with a weak D call TRBD1 (5 bases). In germline, CDR1 is SGHTA, CDR2 FQGNSA. This CDR3 is built from 14 residues. Trimming left V 7 bases short and J 5 bases short, with 17 bases between. CDR3 bases: TGTGCCAGCAACTCTCTCGGGGGTCCGTATGGCTACACCTTC. Translating it yields CASNSLGGPYGYTF.

This clonotype was detected only once. The chain carries TRBV6-6 and TRBJ2-5; D perhaps matches TRBD1 (6 bases). Deletions cut 5 bases from V and 11 bases from J, with 21 bases between. The CDR3 loop spans 14 amino acids. The germline V gene has CDR1 MNHNY and CDR2 SVGAGI (reference sequence). The CDR3 DNA follows: TGTGCCAGCAGTGAGTACAGGGATGGTACCAGTCAGTACTTC. Translation gives CASSEYRDGTSQYF.

There are a few counts of this clonotype. The chain couples TRBV7-9 to TRBJ1-1; D is ambiguous. The germline V gene has CDR1 SEHNR and CDR2 FQNEAQ (reference sequence). The CDR3 covers 10 residues. The germline V and J ends were trimmed by 5 bases and 9 bases, with 7 bases remaining between them. This CDR3 is CASSLGKAFF. The CDR3 bases are TGTGCCAGCAGCCTGGGGAAAGCTTTCTTT. Supplemented by reference TRBV7-9 and TRBJ1-1, the full variable domain reads DTGVSQNPRHKITKRGQNVTFRCDPISEHNRLYWYRQTLGQGPEFLTYFQNEAQLEKSRLLSDRFSAERPKGSFSTLEIQRTEQGDSAMYLCASSLGKAFFGQGTRLTVV.

V gene TRBV5-6 combines with J gene TRBJ2-6; 8 nucleotides match TRBD1. J was trimmed by 0 bases and V by 7 bases; bases with no gene match: 12. The CDR3 has 18 amino acids. Germline assignment: CDR1 SGHDT and CDR2 YYEEEE. DNA for the CDR3: TGTGCCAGCGGGAGGTCTGACAGGGGTATCTCTGGGGCCAACGTCCTGACTTTC. It encodes CASGRSDRGISGANVLTF. The variable domain in full, with the rest retrieved from reference TRBV5-6 and TRBJ2-6, is DAGVTQSPTHLIKTRGQQVTLRCSPKSGHDTVSWYQQALGQGPQFIFQYYEEEERQRGNFPDRFSGHQFPNYSSELNVNALLLGDSALYLCASGRSDRGISGANVLTFGAGSRLTVL.

This clonotype was detected only a few times. The CDR3 DNA follows: TGTGCCAGCAGCCTAGTGGGGGGACTAGCGGGAGTTCGATACGAGCAGTACTTC. Amino acids: CASSLVGGLAGVRYEQYF. J is TRBJ2-7 and V is TRBV7-2; 14 positions agree with TRBD2. This CDR3 has 18 amino acids. The V gene's germline CDR1 is SGHTA and CDR2 FQGNSA. Unmatched junction bases numbered 13, after V lost 5 bases and J lost 4 bases.

The chain is built from TRBV6-5 and TRBJ2-1; D ambiguous. With 0 bases removed from V and 4 bases from J, the gap between germline ends came to 7 bases. Germline V gene sequence: CDR1 MNHEY, CDR2 SVGAGI. The CDR3 contains 14 residues. The CDR3 is CASSYSPQYNEQFF. The CDR3 region has the DNA TGTGCCAGCAGTTACTCTCCCCAATACAATGAGCAGTTCTTC.

The chain has TRBV4-1 and TRBJ2-7; tentatively, D is TRBD2 (6 bases). Trimming pared 4 bases from V and 6 bases from J, leaving 16 bases between. The CDR3 extends over 14 amino acids. From germline, CDR1 is MGHRA and CDR2 YSYEKL. CDR3: CASSPRDSQGEQYF. The CDR3 DNA sequence: TGCGCCAGCAGCCCCCGGGACTCTCAGGGCGAGCAGTACTTC.

This chain uses TRBV6-2 or TRBV6-3 with TRBJ2-7; 8 bases match TRBD2. This CDR3 is built from 16 residues. The ends lost 7 bases at V and 3 bases at J; junction bases unmatched: 14. The germline V gene has CDR1 MNHEY and CDR2 SVGEGT. CDR3 in amino acids: CASTPPLGREDYEQYF. CDR3 sequence (DNA): TGTGCCAGCACCCCACCGTTAGGGCGGGAGGACTACGAGCAGTACTTC.